This entry features one TCR beta chain sequence. This sample was taken from a study of blood T cell repertoires in COVID-19. The wider study: Spain, Italy and the United States supplied samples that represented acute and convalescent COVID-19.

In the original processing: Reference gene primer amplification in the assay estimated nucleated cell counts. The assay was immunoSEQ multiplex PCR, and TCRdb's table has in-frame clones only and misses some. From that table come the V and J calls and clone size; the DNA was used to work out D and trimming. The sample includes 120,000 to 150,000 clones, just under 85% of them seen just once. Membership in each cohort depended on participant-reported clinical history. The CDR3 is made up of 14 amino acids. Germline-derived CDR1 and CDR2 are SGDLS and YYNGEE. V lost 7 bases and J lost 8; bases outside the gene matches: 9.

Input material: PBMCs or T cells enriched from blood (not recorded which). The sequence was collected from a woman in her 50s with acute COVID-19. The V call is TRBV9, the J call TRBJ1-4, with 9 positions matching TRBD1. This CDR3 is CASSPWTGEEKLFF. The DNA of the CDR3 is TGTGCCAGCTCCCCGTGGACAGGGGAGGAAAAACTGTTTTTT.